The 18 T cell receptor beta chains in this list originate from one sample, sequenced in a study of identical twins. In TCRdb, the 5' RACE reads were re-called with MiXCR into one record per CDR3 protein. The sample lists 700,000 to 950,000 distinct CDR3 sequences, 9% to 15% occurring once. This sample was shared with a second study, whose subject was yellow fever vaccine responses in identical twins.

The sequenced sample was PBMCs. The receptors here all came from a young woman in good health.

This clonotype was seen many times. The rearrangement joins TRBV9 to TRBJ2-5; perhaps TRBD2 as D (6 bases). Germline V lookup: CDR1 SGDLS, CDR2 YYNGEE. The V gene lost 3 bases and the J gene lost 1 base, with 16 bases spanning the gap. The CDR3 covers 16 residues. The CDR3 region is CASSGAFSGLQETQYF. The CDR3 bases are TGTGCCAGCAGCGGGGCCTTTAGCGGACTCCAAGAGACCCAGTACTTC.

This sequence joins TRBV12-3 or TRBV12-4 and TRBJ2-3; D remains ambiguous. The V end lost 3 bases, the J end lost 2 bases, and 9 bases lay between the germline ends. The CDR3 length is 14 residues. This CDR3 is CASSFWTNTDTQYF. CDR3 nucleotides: TGTGCCAGCAGTTTCTGGACCAACACAGATACGCAGTATTTT.

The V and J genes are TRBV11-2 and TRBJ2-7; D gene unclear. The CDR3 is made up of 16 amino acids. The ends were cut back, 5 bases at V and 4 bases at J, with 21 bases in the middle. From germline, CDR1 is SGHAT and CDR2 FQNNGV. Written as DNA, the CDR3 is TGTGCCAGCAGCCCCTTCAGGACCCTTATACCTTACGAGCAGTACTTC. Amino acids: CASSPFRTLIPYEQYF.

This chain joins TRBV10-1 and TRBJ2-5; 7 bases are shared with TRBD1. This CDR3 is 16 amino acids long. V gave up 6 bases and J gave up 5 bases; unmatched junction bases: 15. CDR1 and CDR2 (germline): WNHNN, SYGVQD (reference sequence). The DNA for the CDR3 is TGCGCCAGCAGGAGCCCGGGGACAGTGAGGGAGGAGACCCAGTACTTC. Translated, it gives CASRSPGTVREETQYF.

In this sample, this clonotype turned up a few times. This chain's CDR3 is CASRGTGKGGGGYTF. Written as DNA, the CDR3 is TGTGCCAGCAGGGGGACAGGGAAGGGTGGGGGTGGCTACACCTTC. The V gene is TRBV12-3 or TRBV12-4, the J gene TRBJ1-2; TRBD1 matches at 9 bases. The CDR3 consists of 15 residues. V was clipped by 6 bases and J by 7 bases; unmatched bases: 12.

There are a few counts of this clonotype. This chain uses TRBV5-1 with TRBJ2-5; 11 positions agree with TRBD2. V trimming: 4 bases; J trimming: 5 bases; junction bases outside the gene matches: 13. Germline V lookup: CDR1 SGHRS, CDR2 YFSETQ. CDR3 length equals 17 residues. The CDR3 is CASSGTGTSGGGETQYF. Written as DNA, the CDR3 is TGCGCCAGCAGCGGAACAGGGACTAGCGGAGGAGGGGAGACCCAGTACTTC.

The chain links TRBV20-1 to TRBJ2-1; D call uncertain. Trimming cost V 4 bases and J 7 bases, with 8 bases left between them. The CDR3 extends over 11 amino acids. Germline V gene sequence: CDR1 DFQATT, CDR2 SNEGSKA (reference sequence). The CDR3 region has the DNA TGCAGTGCTAACTACCGTAATGAGCAGTTCTTC. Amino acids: CSANYRNEQFF.

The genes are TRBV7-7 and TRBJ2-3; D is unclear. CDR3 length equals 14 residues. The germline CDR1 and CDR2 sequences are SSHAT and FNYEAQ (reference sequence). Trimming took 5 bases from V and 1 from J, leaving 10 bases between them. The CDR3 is CASSEESRTDTQYF. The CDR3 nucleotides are TGTGCCAGCAGCGAAGAATCACGCACAGATACGCAGTATTTT.

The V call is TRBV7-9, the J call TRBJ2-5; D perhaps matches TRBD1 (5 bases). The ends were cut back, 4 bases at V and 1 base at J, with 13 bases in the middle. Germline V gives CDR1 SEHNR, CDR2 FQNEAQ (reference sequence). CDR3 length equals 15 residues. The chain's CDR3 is CASSSSTATQETQYF. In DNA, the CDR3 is TGTGCCAGCAGCTCATCGACAGCTACCCAAGAGACCCAGTACTTC.

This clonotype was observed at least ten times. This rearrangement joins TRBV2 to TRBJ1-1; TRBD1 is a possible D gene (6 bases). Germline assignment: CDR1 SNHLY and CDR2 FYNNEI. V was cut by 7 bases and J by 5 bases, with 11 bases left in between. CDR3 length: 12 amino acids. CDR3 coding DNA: TGTGCCAGCATAAGGGGGGGGACTGAAGCTTTCTTT. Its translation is CASIRGGTEAFF. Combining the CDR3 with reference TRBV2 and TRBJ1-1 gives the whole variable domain EPEVTQTPSHQVTQMGQEVILRCVPISNHLYFYWYRQILGQKVEFLVSFYNNEISEKSEIFDDQFSVERPDGSNFTLKIRSTKLEDSAMYFCASIRGGTEAFFGQGTRLTVV.

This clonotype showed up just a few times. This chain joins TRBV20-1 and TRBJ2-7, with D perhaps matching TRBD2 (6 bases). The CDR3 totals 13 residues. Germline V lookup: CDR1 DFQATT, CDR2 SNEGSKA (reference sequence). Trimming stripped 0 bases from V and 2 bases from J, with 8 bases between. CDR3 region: CSAREEGTYEQYV. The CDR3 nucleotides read TGCAGTGCTAGAGAGGAGGGGACCTACGAGCAGTACGTC.

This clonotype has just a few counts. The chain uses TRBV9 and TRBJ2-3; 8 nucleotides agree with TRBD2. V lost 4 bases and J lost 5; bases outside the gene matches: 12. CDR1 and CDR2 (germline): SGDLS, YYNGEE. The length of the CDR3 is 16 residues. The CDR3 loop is CASSPLTGRAEDTQYF. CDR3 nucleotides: TGTGCCAGCAGCCCCCTGACCGGGAGGGCCGAAGATACGCAGTATTTT.

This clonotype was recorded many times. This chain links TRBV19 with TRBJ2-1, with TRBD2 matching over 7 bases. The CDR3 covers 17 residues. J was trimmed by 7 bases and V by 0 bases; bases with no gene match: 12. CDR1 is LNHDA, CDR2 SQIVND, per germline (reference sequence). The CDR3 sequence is CASSIDRPLRGGNEQFF. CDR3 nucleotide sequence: TGTGCCAGTAGTATAGATCGCCCTCTTCGGGGAGGGAATGAGCAGTTCTTC.

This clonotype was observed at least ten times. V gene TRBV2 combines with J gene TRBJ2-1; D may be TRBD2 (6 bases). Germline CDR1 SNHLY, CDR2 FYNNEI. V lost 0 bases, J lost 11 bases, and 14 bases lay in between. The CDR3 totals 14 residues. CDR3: CASSEALLGLQQFF. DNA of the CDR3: TGTGCCAGCAGTGAAGCGCTTCTAGGACTACAGCAGTTCTTC.

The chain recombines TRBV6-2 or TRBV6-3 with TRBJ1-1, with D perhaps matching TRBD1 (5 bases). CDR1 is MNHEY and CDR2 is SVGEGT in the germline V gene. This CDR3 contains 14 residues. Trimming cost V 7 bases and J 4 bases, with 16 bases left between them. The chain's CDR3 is CASNKPGVGTEAFF. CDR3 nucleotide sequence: TGTGCCAGCAACAAGCCGGGGGTAGGCACTGAAGCTTTCTTT.

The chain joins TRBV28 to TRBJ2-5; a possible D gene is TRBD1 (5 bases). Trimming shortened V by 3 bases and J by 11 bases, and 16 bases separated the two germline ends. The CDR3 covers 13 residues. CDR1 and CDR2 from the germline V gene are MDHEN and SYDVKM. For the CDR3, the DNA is TGTGCCAGCAGTTTTACGGCCAGGGCGGTTCAGTACTTC. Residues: CASSFTARAVQYF.

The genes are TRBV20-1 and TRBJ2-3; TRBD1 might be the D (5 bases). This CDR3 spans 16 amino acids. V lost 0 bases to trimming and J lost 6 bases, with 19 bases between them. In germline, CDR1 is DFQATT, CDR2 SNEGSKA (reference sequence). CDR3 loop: CSARDRQGSYSDTQYF. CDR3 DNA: TGCAGTGCTAGAGATCGGCAGGGATCTTACAGTGATACGCAGTATTTT.

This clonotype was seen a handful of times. The CDR3 loop reads CASSKGQGAGYEQYV. CDR3 sequence (DNA): TGTGCCAGCAGCAAGGGACAGGGGGCCGGCTACGAGCAGTACGTC. V and J are TRBV7-9 and TRBJ2-7, with 12 positions matching TRBD1. The CDR3 is made up of 15 amino acids. Germline V CDR1 and CDR2: SEHNR, FQNEAQ (reference sequence). V lost 5 bases and J lost 3; bases outside the gene matches: 5.